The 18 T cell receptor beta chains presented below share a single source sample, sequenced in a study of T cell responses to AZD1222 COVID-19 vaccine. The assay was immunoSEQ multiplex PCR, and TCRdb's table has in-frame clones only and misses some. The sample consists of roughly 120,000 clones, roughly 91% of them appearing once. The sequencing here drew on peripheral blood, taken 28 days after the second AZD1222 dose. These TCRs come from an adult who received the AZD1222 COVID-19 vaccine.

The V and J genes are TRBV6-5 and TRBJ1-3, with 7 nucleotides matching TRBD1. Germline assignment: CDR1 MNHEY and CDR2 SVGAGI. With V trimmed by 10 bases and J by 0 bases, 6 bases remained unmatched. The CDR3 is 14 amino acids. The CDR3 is CATGGTDSGNTIYF. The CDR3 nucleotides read TGTGCCACAGGGGGGACAGACTCTGGAAACACCATATATTTT.

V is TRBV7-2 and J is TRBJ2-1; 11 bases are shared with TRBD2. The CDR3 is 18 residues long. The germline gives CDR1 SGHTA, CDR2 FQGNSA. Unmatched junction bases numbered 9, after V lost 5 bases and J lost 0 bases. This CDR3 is CASSRTSGGGISYNEQFF. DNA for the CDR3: TGTGCCAGCAGCCGTACTAGCGGGGGAGGAATCTCCTACAATGAGCAGTTCTTC.

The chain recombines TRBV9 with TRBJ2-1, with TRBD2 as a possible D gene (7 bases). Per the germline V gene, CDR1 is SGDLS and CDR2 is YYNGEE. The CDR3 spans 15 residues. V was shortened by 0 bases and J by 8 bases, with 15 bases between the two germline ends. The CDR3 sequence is CASSVGGGEIYEQFF. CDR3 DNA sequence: TGTGCCAGCAGCGTAGGAGGGGGGGAGATCTATGAGCAGTTCTTC.

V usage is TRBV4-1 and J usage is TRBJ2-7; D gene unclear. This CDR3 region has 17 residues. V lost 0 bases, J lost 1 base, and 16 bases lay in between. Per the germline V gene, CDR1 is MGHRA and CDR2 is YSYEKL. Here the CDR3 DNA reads TGCGCCAGCAGCCAAGACACGTACGAGGTAGCTTCCTACGAGCAGTACTTC. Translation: CASSQDTYEVASYEQYF.

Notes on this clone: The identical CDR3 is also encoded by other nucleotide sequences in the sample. CDR3 nucleotides: TGTGCCAGCAGCGTAGGGGACGAGCAGTACTTC. Translating gives CASSVGDEQYF. This rearrangement joins TRBV9 to TRBJ2-7, with no clear D. Trimming cost V 0 bases and J 5 bases, with 3 bases left between them. CDR3 size: 11 residues. Looked up from germline, CDR1 is SGDLS and CDR2 is YYNGEE.

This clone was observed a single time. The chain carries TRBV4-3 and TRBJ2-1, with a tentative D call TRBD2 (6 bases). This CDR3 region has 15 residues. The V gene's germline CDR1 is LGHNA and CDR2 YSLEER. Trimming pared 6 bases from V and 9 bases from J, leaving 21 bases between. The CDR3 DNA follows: TGCGCCAGCAGTCCTGGTAGGCCAGGGAGGCGTGAGCAGTTCTTC. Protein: CASSPGRPGRREQFF.

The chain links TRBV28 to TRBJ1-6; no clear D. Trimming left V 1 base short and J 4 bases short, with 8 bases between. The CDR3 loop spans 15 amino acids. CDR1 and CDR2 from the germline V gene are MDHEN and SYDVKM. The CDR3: CASSLSAGYNSPLHF. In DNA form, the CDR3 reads TGTGCCAGCAGTTTATCCGCGGGTTATAATTCACCCCTCCACTTT.

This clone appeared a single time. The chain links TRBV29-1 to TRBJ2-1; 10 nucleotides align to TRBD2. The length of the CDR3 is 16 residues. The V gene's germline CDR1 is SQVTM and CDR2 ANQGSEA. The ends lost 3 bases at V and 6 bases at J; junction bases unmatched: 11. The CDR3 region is CSVDGLAGVSGNEQFF. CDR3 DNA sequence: TGCAGCGTTGATGGTCTAGCGGGAGTGTCAGGCAATGAGCAGTTCTTC.

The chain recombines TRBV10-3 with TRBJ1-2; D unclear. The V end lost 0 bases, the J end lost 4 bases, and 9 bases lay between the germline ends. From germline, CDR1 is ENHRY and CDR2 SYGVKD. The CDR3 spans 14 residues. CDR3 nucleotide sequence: TGTGCCATCAGTGAGTCGGAGGGAAGCTATGGCTACACCTTC. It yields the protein CAISESEGSYGYTF.

CDR3 DNA: TGTGCCAGCAGCTTAGCTAGCGGGGGCACAGATACGCAGTATTTT. It codes for CASSLASGGTDTQYF. The chain employs TRBV11-1 and TRBJ2-3, with 8 bases aligning to TRBD2. CDR3 length: 15 amino acids. Germline CDR1 and CDR2: SGHAT and FQDESV (reference sequence). V lost 0 bases and J lost 1; bases outside the gene matches: 0.

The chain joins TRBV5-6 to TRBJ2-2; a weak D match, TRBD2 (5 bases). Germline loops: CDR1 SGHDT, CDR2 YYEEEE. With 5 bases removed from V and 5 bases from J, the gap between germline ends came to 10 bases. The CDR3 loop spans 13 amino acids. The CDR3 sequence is CASRRVETGELFF. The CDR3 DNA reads TGTGCCAGCAGGAGGGTGGAGACCGGGGAGCTGTTTTTT.

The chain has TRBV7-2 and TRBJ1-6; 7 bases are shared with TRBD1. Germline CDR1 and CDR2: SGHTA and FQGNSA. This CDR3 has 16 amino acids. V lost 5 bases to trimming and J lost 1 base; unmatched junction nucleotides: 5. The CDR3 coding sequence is TGTGCCAGCAGCCCACGACAGGGTTCCTATAATTCACCCCTCCACTTT. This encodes CASSPRQGSYNSPLHF.

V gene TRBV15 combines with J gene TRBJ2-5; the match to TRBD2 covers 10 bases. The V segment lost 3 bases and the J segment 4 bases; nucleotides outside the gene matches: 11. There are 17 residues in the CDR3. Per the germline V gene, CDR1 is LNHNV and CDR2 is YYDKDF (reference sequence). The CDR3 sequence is CATSSSSGGRSGETQYF. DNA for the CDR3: TGTGCCACCAGCAGTTCTAGCGGGGGCCGGTCGGGAGAGACCCAGTACTTC.

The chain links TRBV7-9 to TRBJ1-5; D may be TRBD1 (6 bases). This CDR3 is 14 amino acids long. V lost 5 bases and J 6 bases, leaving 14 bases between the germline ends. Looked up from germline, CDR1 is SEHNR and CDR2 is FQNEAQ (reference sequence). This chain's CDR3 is CASSLTGYGQPQHF. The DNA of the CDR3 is TGTGCCAGCAGCCTAACAGGGTACGGTCAGCCCCAGCATTTT.

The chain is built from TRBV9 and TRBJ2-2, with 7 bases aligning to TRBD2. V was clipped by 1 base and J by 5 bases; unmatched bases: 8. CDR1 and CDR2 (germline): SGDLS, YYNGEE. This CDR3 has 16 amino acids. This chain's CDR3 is CASSVSLRERTGELFF. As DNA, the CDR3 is TGTGCCAGCAGCGTATCTTTGCGGGAGAGAACCGGGGAGCTGTTTTTT.

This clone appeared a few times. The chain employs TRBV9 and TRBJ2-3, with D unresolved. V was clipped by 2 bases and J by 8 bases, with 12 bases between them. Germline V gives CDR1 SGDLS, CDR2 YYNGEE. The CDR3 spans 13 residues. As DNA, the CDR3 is TGTGCCAGCAGCGTTATTCCAGGCGGTACGCAGTATTTT. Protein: CASSVIPGGTQYF.

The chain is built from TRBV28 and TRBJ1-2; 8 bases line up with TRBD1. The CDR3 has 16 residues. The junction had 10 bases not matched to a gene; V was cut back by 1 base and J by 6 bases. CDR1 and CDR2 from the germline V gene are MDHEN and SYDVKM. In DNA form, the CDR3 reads TGTGCCAGCAGTTTATCCGTTCGGACAGGGCGTCATGGCTACACCTTC. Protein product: CASSLSVRTGRHGYTF.

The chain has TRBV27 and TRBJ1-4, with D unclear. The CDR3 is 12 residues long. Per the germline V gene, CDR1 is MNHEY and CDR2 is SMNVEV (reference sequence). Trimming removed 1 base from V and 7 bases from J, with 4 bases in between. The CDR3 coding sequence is TGTGCCAGCAGTTTATTAGGTGAAAAACTGTTTTTT. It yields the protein CASSLLGEKLFF.